This TCR beta chain was obtained from a study of blood T cell repertoires in COVID-19. The CDR3 is 15 residues long. V was shortened by 0 bases and J by 6 bases, with 9 bases between the two germline ends. CDR1 and CDR2 from the germline V gene are MNHNS and SASEGT. Only a few counts were recorded for this clone. The data were produced by immunoSEQ multiplex PCR, yet TCRdb's version contains in-frame clones alone and is incomplete. Here the sample spans 200,000 or so clones, about 80% being singletons. The V call is TRBV6-1, the J call TRBJ1-6, with D possibly TRBD1 on 5 matching bases. Sequenced sample: PBMCs or T cells enriched from blood (not recorded which). The receptor comes from a woman in her 40s with acute COVID-19. For the CDR3, the DNA is TGTGCCAGCAGTGAAGCCCAGGGTACTAATTCACCCCTCCACTTT. It translates to CASSEAQGTNSPLHF.